The 32 T cell receptor beta chains presented below share a single source sample, sequenced in a study of CD8+CD57+ T cells in acquired aplastic anemia. TCR beta VDJ combinations and CDR3 sequences were profiled from genomic DNA. TCRdb reprocessed the reads with MiXCR, giving one entry per CDR3 protein. The data hold under 200,000 distinct CDR3 sequences, with 40% to 50% observed a single time. Patients sequenced had flow cytometry evidence of CD8+CD57+ cell expansion. Material: sorted CD4+, CD8+, or CD8+CD57+ T cells (not recorded which) from PBMCs. The origin of the receptors is a human donor with aplastic anemia.

The sample holds a few counts of this clonotype. V and J are TRBV6-1 and TRBJ1-2; 10 bases are shared with TRBD1. The germline gives CDR1 MNHNS, CDR2 SASEGT. The CDR3 runs to 15 residues. V shed 7 bases, J shed 4 bases, and the junction held 9 bases outside the gene matches. CDR3 amino acids: CASIKTGGSGYGYTF. The CDR3 DNA reads TGTGCCAGCATTAAGACAGGGGGCAGTGGCTATGGCTACACCTTC.

This clonotype was detected ten times or more. The chain links TRBV9 to TRBJ2-1; 9 bases match TRBD2. The J segment lost 5 bases and the V segment lost 3 bases, leaving 9 bases of the junction unmatched. CDR1 is SGDLS, CDR2 YYNGEE, per germline. This CDR3 comprises 16 residues. CDR3 loop: CASSALGLAKHNEQFF. The CDR3 DNA reads as TGTGCCAGCAGCGCTCTAGGACTAGCGAAACACAATGAGCAGTTCTTC.

This sequence joins TRBV27 and TRBJ1-3; D ambiguous. Germline V gene lookup returns CDR1 MNHEY and CDR2 SMNVEV (reference sequence). Deletions cut 6 bases from V and 0 bases from J, with 12 bases between. CDR3 size: 15 residues. DNA of the CDR3: TGTGCCAGCAGCCAAGTCGACATCTCTGGAAACACCATATATTTT. This sequence encodes CASSQVDISGNTIYF.

This chain uses TRBV7-8 with TRBJ2-6; D is uncertain. The V end was cut by 4 bases, the J end by 0 bases, with 7 bases between. Germline CDR1 is SGHVS and CDR2 is FQNEAQ. The CDR3 is 15 amino acids. The chain's CDR3 is CASSSMGSGANVLTF. Written as DNA, the CDR3 is TGTGCCAGCAGCTCGATGGGCTCTGGGGCCAACGTCCTGACTTTC.

Many counts were recorded for this clonotype. The CDR3 protein is CASSSEGFQVPQPQHF. The CDR3 DNA sequence: TGTGCCAGCAGCTCGGAGGGCTTTCAGGTCCCGCAGCCCCAGCATTTT. V is TRBV7-9 and J is TRBJ1-5; D ambiguous. The germline gives CDR1 SEHNR, CDR2 FQNEAQ (reference sequence). Trimming stripped 4 bases from V and 7 bases from J, with 20 bases between. This CDR3 has 16 amino acids. Looking up the rest from reference TRBV7-9 and TRBJ1-5 gives the full variable domain: DTGVSQNPRHKITKRGQNVTFRCDPISEHNRLYWYRQTLGQGPEFLTYFQNEAQLEKSRLLSDRFSAERPKGSFSTLEIQRTEQGDSAMYLCASSSEGFQVPQPQHFGDGTRLSIL.

The CDR3 loop is CSARAGGQSNTEAFF. Here the CDR3 DNA reads TGCAGTGCTAGAGCCGGAGGACAGTCGAACACTGAAGCTTTCTTT. The chain is built from TRBV20-1 and TRBJ1-1; a weak D match, TRBD1 (6 bases). Germline V gene lookup returns CDR1 DFQATT and CDR2 SNEGSKA (reference sequence). Trimming removed 1 base at V and 1 base at J, with 13 bases between. The CDR3 length is 15 residues.

In this sample, this clonotype turned up many times. V usage is TRBV7-9 and J usage is TRBJ1-2, with D uncertain. The CDR3 covers 12 residues. The germline V gene encodes CDR1 SEHNR and CDR2 FQNEAQ (reference sequence). V was clipped by 1 base and J by 4 bases, with 4 bases between them. CDR3 DNA: TGTGCCAGCAGCTTAGATGGCTATGGCTACACCTTC. Translated: CASSLDGYGYTF. Full variable domain (outside the CDR3, taken from reference TRBV7-9 and TRBJ1-2): DTGVSQNPRHKITKRGQNVTFRCDPISEHNRLYWYRQTLGQGPEFLTYFQNEAQLEKSRLLSDRFSAERPKGSFSTLEIQRTEQGDSAMYLCASSLDGYGYTFGSGTRLTVV.

This clonotype was observed at least ten times. The chain joins TRBV9 to TRBJ2-1; 11 nucleotides match TRBD2. The ends lost 4 bases at V and 5 bases at J; junction bases unmatched: 11. Germline-derived CDR1 and CDR2 are SGDLS and YYNGEE. The CDR3 totals 17 residues. The CDR3 region is CASSPSPSGGNHNEQFF. CDR3 DNA sequence: TGTGCCAGCAGCCCGTCGCCTAGCGGGGGGAATCACAATGAGCAGTTCTTC.

The rearrangement uses TRBV19 and TRBJ2-5, with D perhaps matching TRBD1 or TRBD2 (6 bases each). The CDR3 is 15 amino acids. CDR1 is LNHDA, CDR2 SQIVND, per germline (reference sequence). V was shortened by 1 base and J by 4 bases, with 13 bases between the two germline ends. The CDR3 DNA reads TGTGCCAGTAGTATAGGGGGGGCGGGTTCAGAGACCCAGTACTTC. It is translated as CASSIGGAGSETQYF.

This clonotype was recorded many times. This chain links TRBV4-1 with TRBJ2-7; D remains ambiguous. The germline gives CDR1 MGHRA, CDR2 YSYEKL. CDR3 length equals 14 residues. V was clipped by 2 bases and J by 2 bases, with 10 bases between them. The CDR3 region is CASSQTSGPYEQYF. CDR3 nucleotides: TGCGCCAGCAGCCAAACGTCAGGACCCTACGAGCAGTACTTC.

This clonotype appeared many times. The V and J genes are TRBV10-2 and TRBJ2-1; TRBD2 agrees at 12 bases. This CDR3 region has 14 residues. Germline assignment: CDR1 WSHSY and CDR2 SAAADI. J was trimmed by 12 bases and V by 6 bases; bases with no gene match: 9. The CDR3 sequence: CASSAGTSGRGQFF. As DNA, the CDR3 is TGCGCCAGCAGCGCCGGGACTAGCGGGCGGGGGCAGTTCTTC.

For this clonotype: A much larger clone differs by one base, so this may be a read error. J is TRBJ2-3 and V is TRBV5-8; 7 positions match TRBD2. The CDR3 contains 14 residues. From germline, CDR1 is SGHTS and CDR2 YDEGEE. The V and J ends lost 4 bases and 5 bases, in that order; junction bases with no gene match: 7. The CDR3 DNA sequence: TGTGCCAGCAGCATTGCCGGCGGGGGAGATACGCAGTATTTT. Protein: CASSIAGGGDTQYF.

This chain joins TRBV29-1 and TRBJ2-7; TRBD1 agrees at 10 bases. Trimming cost V 5 bases and J 5 bases; bases outside gene matches: 6. The CDR3 is 13 residues long. CDR1 is SQVTM, CDR2 ANQGSEA, per germline. This CDR3 is CSVSGTGVHEQYF. CDR3 DNA sequence: TGCAGCGTTTCCGGGACAGGGGTCCACGAGCAGTACTTC.

At least ten counts were recorded for this clonotype. This chain uses TRBV9 with TRBJ2-1, with 10 bases identical to TRBD2. This CDR3 has 16 amino acids. In germline, CDR1 is SGDLS, CDR2 YYNGEE. J gave up 2 bases and V 0 bases, and 2 bases lay outside the gene matches. The CDR3 loop reads CASSVEAGGPYNEQFF. In DNA, the CDR3 is TGTGCCAGCAGCGTAGAAGCGGGAGGGCCCTACAATGAGCAGTTCTTC.

The genes are TRBV5-5 and TRBJ2-2, with TRBD2 identical over 8 bases. Germline V gives CDR1 SGHKS, CDR2 YYEKEE (reference sequence). With V trimmed by 4 bases and J by 4 bases, 9 bases remained unmatched. This CDR3 is 16 amino acids long. Written as DNA, the CDR3 is TGTGCCAGCAGCCCTGCCAGCGGGGGAGGCACCGGGGAGCTGTTTTTT. The encoded protein is CASSPASGGGTGELFF.

This chain connects TRBV2 to TRBJ2-3; D is unclear. This CDR3 has 12 amino acids. The germline V and J ends were trimmed by 4 bases and 4 bases, with 6 bases remaining between them. CDR1 and CDR2 from the germline V gene are SNHLY and FYNNEI. This chain's CDR3 is CASSVGSDTQYF. As DNA, the CDR3 is TGTGCCAGCAGTGTAGGGTCAGATACGCAGTATTTT.

Notes on this clonotype: At one end the junction does not follow the germline gene, possibly because of a read error. The chain combines TRBV3-1 with TRBJ2-7; TRBD1 agrees at 9 bases. The length of the CDR3 is 14 residues. The germline gives CDR1 LGHDT, CDR2 YNNKEL (reference sequence). This CDR3 is CASSLPGTGYGQYF. The CDR3 DNA reads as TGTGCCAGCAGCCTCCCCGGGACAGGGTACGGGCAGTACTTC.

This clonotype was detected ten times or more. This rearrangement joins TRBV7-3 to TRBJ2-2, with no clear D. Trimming pared 2 bases from V and 3 bases from J, leaving 4 bases between. The CDR3 sequence is 13 residues long. Germline CDR1 is SGHTA and CDR2 is FQGTGA. The CDR3 sequence is CASSLLDTGELFF. As DNA, the CDR3 is TGTGCCAGCAGCTTACTGGACACCGGGGAGCTGTTTTTT.

This clonotype turned up a few times. The chain links TRBV15 to TRBJ1-3; 7 bases fit TRBD1. Germline lookup yields CDR1 LNHNV and CDR2 YYDKDF (reference sequence). The V segment lost 1 base and the J segment 0 bases; nucleotides outside the gene matches: 6. The CDR3 runs 17 residues. The CDR3 is CATSRGPTGPSGNTIYF. As DNA, the CDR3 is TGTGCCACCAGCAGAGGTCCGACAGGGCCCTCTGGAAACACCATATATTTT.

The V and J genes are TRBV24-1 and TRBJ2-1; possibly TRBD1 or TRBD2 for D (5 bases each). V lost 4 bases and J 4 bases, leaving 19 bases between the germline ends. This CDR3 comprises 17 residues. Germline values: CDR1 KGHDR, CDR2 SFDVKD. The CDR3 protein is CATSDPTRGFGYNEQFF. Here the CDR3 DNA reads TGTGCCACCAGTGACCCAACTAGGGGCTTCGGGTACAATGAGCAGTTCTTC.

This clonotype was picked up many times. The chain uses TRBV20-1 and TRBJ2-7, with D possibly being TRBD2 (5 bases). With 6 bases removed from V and 6 bases from J, the gap between germline ends came to 15 bases. The CDR3 covers 12 residues. The germline V gene has CDR1 DFQATT and CDR2 SNEGSKA (reference sequence). The CDR3 reads CSARVTEVEQYV. CDR3 bases: TGCAGTGCCCGAGTCACGGAGGTCGAGCAGTACGTC.

In its sample, this clonotype was seen many times. The rearrangement uses TRBV5-8 and TRBJ1-1, with 8 nucleotides matching TRBD1. V shed 2 bases and J 5 bases; nucleotides not matched to a gene: 8. This CDR3 has 15 residues. Germline loops: CDR1 SGHTS, CDR2 YDEGEE. The CDR3 here is CASSLGQGVGTEAFF. The CDR3 nucleotides are TGTGCCAGCAGCTTAGGACAGGGAGTGGGGACTGAAGCTTTCTTT.

This chain connects TRBV9 to TRBJ1-5; D unclear. This CDR3 comprises 14 residues. The V end lost 4 bases, the J end lost 3 bases, and 11 bases lay between the germline ends. Germline V gene data show CDR1 as SGDLS and CDR2 as YYNGEE. The CDR3: CASSSGGLNQPQHF. Written as DNA, the CDR3 is TGTGCCAGCAGCTCGGGTGGGCTCAATCAGCCCCAGCATTTT.

The rearrangement links TRBV29-1 to TRBJ1-1; D perhaps matches TRBD1 (5 bases). The CDR3 loop spans 13 amino acids. CDR1 and CDR2 (germline): SQVTM, ANQGSEA. V was shortened by 1 base and J by 4 bases, with 10 bases between the two germline ends. The CDR3 DNA sequence: TGCAGCGTTGAAGGGACTCAGGGCACTGAAGCTTTCTTT. Amino acid sequence: CSVEGTQGTEAFF. The full variable domain, rest sourced from reference TRBV29-1 and TRBJ1-1, is SAVISQKPSRDICQRGTSLTIQCQVDSQVTMMFWYRQQPGQSLTLIATANQGSEATYESGFVIDKFPISRPNLTFSTLTVSNMSPEDSSIYLCSVEGTQGTEAFFGQGTRLTVV.

The chain joins TRBV7-6 to TRBJ2-5; D gene ambiguous. The V and J ends lost 3 bases and 5 bases respectively, with 10 bases between them. The germline V gene has CDR1 SGHVS and CDR2 FNYEAQ. This CDR3 region has 13 residues. The CDR3 bases are TGTGCCAGCAGCTTCCAATTTCTTGAGACCCAGTACTTC. This sequence encodes CASSFQFLETQYF.

CDR3 nucleotide sequence: TGCATGCCACTAGCGGGAGGGAACAATGAGCAGTTCTTC. Protein: CMPLAGGNNEQFF. The rearrangement joins TRBV20-1 to TRBJ2-1; 13 bases line up with TRBD2. This CDR3 has 13 amino acids. The germline CDR1 and CDR2 sequences are DFQATT and SNEGSKA (reference sequence).

In DNA, the CDR3 is TGTGCCAGCAGTGAAAAGGTCTTGGCAGATACGCAGTATTTT. It yields the protein CASSEKVLADTQYF. V usage is TRBV2 and J usage is TRBJ2-3; unclear D gene. The CDR3 length is 14 residues. CDR1 SNHLY and CDR2 FYNNEI come from the germline V gene. V was clipped by 2 bases and J by 4 bases, with 10 bases between them.

V usage is TRBV10-3 and J usage is TRBJ1-2; the D gene is possibly TRBD1 (5 bases). The V end was cut by 4 bases, the J end by 6 bases, with 9 bases between. CDR3 length equals 12 residues. Germline CDR1 is ENHRY and CDR2 is SYGVKD. This chain's CDR3 is CAISGGMNGYTF. The CDR3 DNA follows: TGTGCCATCAGTGGGGGGATGAATGGCTACACCTTC.

The genes are TRBV19 and TRBJ1-1; D remains ambiguous. The CDR3 consists of 16 residues. Germline values: CDR1 LNHDA, CDR2 SQIVND (reference sequence). V shed 3 bases and J shed 0 bases, with 14 bases lying between them. Here the CDR3 reads CASSIASGRVNTEAFF. The CDR3 DNA reads TGTGCCAGTAGTATCGCTTCAGGCCGGGTGAACACTGAAGCTTTCTTT.

The chain uses TRBV20-1 and TRBJ1-4; 8 bases align to TRBD1. The CDR3 extends over 14 amino acids. The V segment lost 5 bases and the J segment 11 bases; nucleotides outside the gene matches: 13. Looked up from germline, CDR1 is DFQATT and CDR2 is SNEGSKA (reference sequence). The DNA for the CDR3 is TGCAGTGCTCTATGGACAGGGTCCACTGACAAACTGTTTTTT. Translating gives CSALWTGSTDKLFF.

The chain employs TRBV6-5 and TRBJ2-6, with TRBD1 as a possible D gene (6 bases). There are 16 residues in the CDR3. V lost 4 bases and J 2 bases, leaving 12 bases between the germline ends. Germline values: CDR1 MNHEY, CDR2 SVGAGI. The CDR3 nucleotides are TGTGCCAGCAGTTGGCTTGGGGGCCCTGGGGCCAACGTCCTGACTTTC. It is translated as CASSWLGGPGANVLTF.

This chain uses TRBV19 with TRBJ1-1; no firm D call. The V end lost 7 bases, the J end lost 0 bases, and 12 bases lay between the germline ends. CDR1 and CDR2 (germline): LNHDA, SQIVND (reference sequence). The CDR3 has 14 residues. CDR3 DNA sequence: TGTGCCAGTACCCCAGCGCAGGTGAACACTGAAGCTTTCTTT. Protein: CASTPAQVNTEAFF.